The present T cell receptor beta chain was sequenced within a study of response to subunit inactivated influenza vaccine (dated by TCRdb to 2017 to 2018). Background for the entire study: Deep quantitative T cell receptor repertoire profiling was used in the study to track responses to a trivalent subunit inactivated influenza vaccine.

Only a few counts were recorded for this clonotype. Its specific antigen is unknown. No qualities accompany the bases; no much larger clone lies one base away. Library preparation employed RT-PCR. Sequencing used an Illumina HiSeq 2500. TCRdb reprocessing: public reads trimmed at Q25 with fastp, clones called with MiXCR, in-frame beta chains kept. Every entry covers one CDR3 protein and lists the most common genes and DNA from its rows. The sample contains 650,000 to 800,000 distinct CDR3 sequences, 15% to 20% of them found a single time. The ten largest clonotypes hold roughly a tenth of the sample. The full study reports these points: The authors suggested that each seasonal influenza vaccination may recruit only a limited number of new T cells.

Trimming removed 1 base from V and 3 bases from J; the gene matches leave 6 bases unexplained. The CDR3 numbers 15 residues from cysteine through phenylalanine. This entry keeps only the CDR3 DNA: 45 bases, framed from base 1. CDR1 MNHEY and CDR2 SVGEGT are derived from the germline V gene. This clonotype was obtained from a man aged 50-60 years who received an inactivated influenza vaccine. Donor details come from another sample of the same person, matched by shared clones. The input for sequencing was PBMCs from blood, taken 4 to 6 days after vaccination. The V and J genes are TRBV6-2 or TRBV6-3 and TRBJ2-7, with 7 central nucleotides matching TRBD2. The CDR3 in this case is CASSYLPGTNYEQYF. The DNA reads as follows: TGTGCCAGCAGTTACTTACCCGGGACTAACTACGAGCAGTACTTC.